This TCR beta chain appears in the sequencing data of a study of T cells in Graves' hyperthyroidism and ophthalmopathy. Study information: Peripheral blood was drawn at first diagnosis, prior to all treatment. Broader study findings: Most thyroid clonotypes that were expanded above 0.001 also turned up in blood.

Diagnosis relied on clinical symptoms, serum thyroxine and TRAb, thyroid ultrasound and orbital computed tomography. Fresh peripheral blood, 10 ml, yielded the PBMCs. This clonotype was counted many times. Its matching antigen is unknown. Authors of the study amplified TCR beta CDR3 regions from RNA transcripts. The TCR CDR3 first-round RT-PCR relied on the HTBI primer set. TCRdb analysed the multiplex PCR reads with MiXCR anew, one entry per CDR3 protein. The table shows 800,000 or so distinct CDR3 sequences, with approximately 40% occurring only once. The ends were cut back, 4 bases at V and 5 bases at J, with 11 bases in the middle. The CDR3 consists of 13 residues. CDR1 and CDR2 from the germline V gene are ENHRY and SYGVKD.

This receptor was identified in a man aged 18 to 35 with Graves' hyperthyroidism. Sequencing was carried out using blood. J is TRBJ2-5 and V is TRBV10-3; D might be TRBD1 (6 bases). The chain's CDR3 is CAISGGQGETQYF. The CDR3 coding sequence is TGTGCCATCAGTGGGGGCCAGGGGGAGACCCAGTACTTC.